Each of the 5 T cell receptor beta chains below was sequenced from the same sample in a study of T cell responses to AZD1222 COVID-19 vaccine. Sequencing was performed with immunoSEQ multiplex PCR; in TCRdb, only in-frame clones are kept and a portion is missing. This sample has 120,000 to 150,000 clones, with roughly 84% found just once. The sequencing here drew on peripheral blood, taken 28 days after the second AZD1222 dose. The receptors originated from an adult who received the AZD1222 COVID-19 vaccine.

The rearrangement uses TRBV28 and TRBJ1-1; 8 nucleotides match TRBD1. The CDR3 has 15 residues. V was clipped by 3 bases and J by 9 bases; unmatched bases: 12. Germline V lookup: CDR1 MDHEN, CDR2 SYDVKM. The CDR3 loop is CASSFHPGTGRQAFF. CDR3 DNA sequence: TGTGCCAGCAGTTTCCATCCCGGGACAGGTAGACAAGCTTTCTTT.

This clone showed up just once. The J gene is TRBJ1-1, the V gene TRBV7-9; no clear D. V was cut by 2 bases and J by 1 base, with 5 bases left in between. This CDR3 contains 13 residues. Germline V CDR1 and CDR2: SEHNR, FQNEAQ (reference sequence). CDR3 DNA sequence: TGTGCCAGCAGCTTATCTGGGAACACTGAAGCTTTCTTT. Translated: CASSLSGNTEAFF.

The chain carries TRBV18 and TRBJ2-7, with D tentatively TRBD1 (5 bases). CDR3 size: 15 residues. Germline V gene lookup returns CDR1 KGHSH and CDR2 LQKENI. The V and J ends lost 0 bases and 3 bases respectively, with 12 bases between them. DNA of the CDR3: TGTGCCAGCTCACCACCGGGGCGGCTGAACTACGAGCAGTACTTC. Translated: CASSPPGRLNYEQYF.

The chain links TRBV9 to TRBJ2-1, with D possibly TRBD2 on 6 matching bases. The CDR3 totals 15 residues. V gave up 3 bases and J gave up 1 base, with 11 bases separating them. Germline assignment: CDR1 SGDLS and CDR2 YYNGEE. DNA of the CDR3: TGTGCCAGCAGCGGTTCTAGCGTTTCCTACAATGAGCAGTTCTTC. Amino acid sequence: CASSGSSVSYNEQFF. Full variable domain (missing parts from reference TRBV9 and TRBJ2-1): DSGVTQTPKHLITATGQRVTLRCSPRSGDLSVYWYQQSLDQGLQFLIQYYNGEERAKGNILERFSAQQFPDLHSELNLSSLELGDSALYFCASSGSSVSYNEQFFGPGTRLTVL.

The V and J genes are TRBV20-1 and TRBJ2-3; D remains ambiguous. Trimming left V 2 bases short and J 6 bases short, with 6 bases between. This CDR3 has 11 residues. The germline CDR1 and CDR2 sequences are DFQATT and SNEGSKA (reference sequence). CDR3: CSARNSDTQYF. The CDR3 DNA reads as TGCAGTGCTAGAAACAGCGATACGCAGTATTTT.